One and the same sample provided the 27 T cell receptor beta chains below, sequenced in a study of shared clonotypes between healthy human individuals. Generated by immunoSEQ multiplex PCR, the TCRdb table keeps only in-frame clones and is missing some. Of 1,400,000 or so clones in the sample, approximately 98.5% were seen once. The source material was naive CD4+ T cells sorted from blood. Subset defined: CD45RA+ positively selected. The receptors were gathered from a man aged 25-45 years in good health.

V usage is TRBV28 and J usage is TRBJ2-3; a possible D gene is TRBD1 (5 bases). CDR1 is MDHEN, CDR2 SYDVKM, per germline. The CDR3 has 16 residues. The V end lost 5 bases, the J end lost 5 bases, and 20 bases lay between the germline ends. The CDR3 DNA reads as TGTGCCAGCAGTCCATATGGGGCACTACCTAAAGATACGCAGTATTTT. Translated: CASSPYGALPKDTQYF.

Note on this clone: Different DNA sequences within this sample yield the same CDR3. The chain couples TRBV6-5 to TRBJ2-1; 7 nucleotides line up with TRBD1. The CDR3 is 14 amino acids. The germline V gene encodes CDR1 MNHEY and CDR2 SVGAGI. The V and J ends lost 0 bases and 5 bases, in that order; junction bases with no gene match: 1. CDR3 protein: CASSYSGTDNEQFF. As DNA, the CDR3 is TGTGCCAGCAGTTACTCCGGGACAGACAATGAGCAGTTCTTC.

V is TRBV6-6 and J is TRBJ1-5; D is undetermined. Germline loops: CDR1 MNHNY, CDR2 SVGAGI (reference sequence). Trimming cost V 7 bases and J 0 bases, with 7 bases left between them. The CDR3 is made up of 13 amino acids. CDR3 sequence reads: CASMGYSNQPQHF. CDR3 sequence (DNA): TGTGCCAGCATGGGGTATAGCAATCAGCCCCAGCATTTT.

V is TRBV11-2 and J is TRBJ2-1; 13 bases are a match to TRBD2. The CDR3 has 15 residues. Per the germline V gene, CDR1 is SGHAT and CDR2 is FQNNGV. V gave up 4 bases and J gave up 8 bases; unmatched junction bases: 5. The CDR3 loop reads CASSSTSGRADEQFF. For the CDR3, the DNA is TGTGCCAGCAGCTCCACTAGCGGGAGGGCCGATGAGCAGTTCTTC.

This clone was counted once. V gene TRBV18 combines with J gene TRBJ1-1, with 8 bases matching TRBD1. Germline CDR1 is KGHSH and CDR2 is LQKENI. The J segment lost 6 bases and the V segment lost 2 bases, leaving 2 bases of the junction unmatched. This CDR3 is built from 13 residues. The CDR3 spells CASSPKQGAEAFF. CDR3 DNA sequence: TGTGCCAGCTCACCAAAACAGGGGGCTGAAGCTTTCTTT.

The chain links TRBV5-4 to TRBJ2-5; unclear D gene. The germline V gene encodes CDR1 SGHNT and CDR2 YYREEE (reference sequence). V was shortened by 0 bases and J by 7 bases, with 10 bases between the two germline ends. The CDR3 loop spans 13 amino acids. The DNA of the CDR3 is TGTGCCAGCAGCTTGGCACTATGGGGGACCCAGTACTTC. Its protein product is CASSLALWGTQYF.

V usage is TRBV9 and J usage is TRBJ2-7; D is possibly TRBD1 (6 bases). V dropped 4 bases and J dropped 5 bases, with 19 bases sitting between them. Germline loops: CDR1 SGDLS, CDR2 YYNGEE. The CDR3 runs 15 residues. CDR3 residues: CASSPRTVPIDEQYF. The CDR3 DNA reads TGTGCCAGCAGCCCCCGGACAGTGCCTATCGACGAGCAGTACTTC.

The gene calls are TRBV18 and TRBJ1-1; 7 bases line up with TRBD1. V lost 6 bases to trimming and J lost 3 bases; unmatched junction nucleotides: 4. Germline lookup yields CDR1 KGHSH and CDR2 LQKENI. The CDR3 sequence is 13 residues long. The CDR3 DNA sequence: TGTGCCAGCTCCACCCAGGGGGACACTGAAGCTTTCTTT. This gives the protein CASSTQGDTEAFF.

V is TRBV5-1 and J is TRBJ1-1; no firm D call. The CDR3 consists of 16 residues. V gave up 0 bases and J gave up 4 bases, with 16 bases separating them. Germline V gene data show CDR1 as SGHRS and CDR2 as YFSETQ. The CDR3 here is CASSLAPTGRSTEAFF. CDR3 DNA sequence: TGCGCCAGCAGCTTGGCACCCACGGGTCGTTCCACTGAAGCTTTCTTT.

This clone was seen just once. The chain employs TRBV6-5 and TRBJ1-5; 8 positions agree with TRBD1. Germline V gene data show CDR1 as MNHEY and CDR2 as SVGAGI. The CDR3 sequence is 15 residues long. The junction had 4 bases not matched to a gene; V was cut back by 5 bases and J by 1 base. In nucleotides, the CDR3 is TGTGCCAGCAGTCCCACAGGGGGGAGCAATCAGCCCCAGCATTTT. This gives the protein CASSPTGGSNQPQHF.

The rearrangement joins TRBV7-9 to TRBJ2-6; 12 bases align to TRBD1. Germline values: CDR1 SEHNR, CDR2 FQNEAQ (reference sequence). V lost 2 bases to trimming and J lost 3 bases; unmatched junction nucleotides: 8. The CDR3 loop spans 19 amino acids. CDR3 in DNA: TGTGCCAGCAGCTTACTCAATGGGGACAGGGGGCGTGGGGCCAACGTCCTGACTTTC. Its protein is CASSLLNGDRGRGANVLTF.

J is TRBJ2-1 and V is TRBV19; a possible D gene is TRBD2 (6 bases). Trimming took 3 bases from V and 8 from J, leaving 11 bases between them. Germline V gene sequence: CDR1 LNHDA, CDR2 SQIVND (reference sequence). The CDR3 is 13 amino acids. CDR3 in amino acids: CASSIRGAYEQFF. In DNA form, the CDR3 reads TGTGCCAGTAGTATTCGCGGGGCTTATGAGCAGTTCTTC.

The chain couples TRBV7-3 to TRBJ2-3; D is possibly TRBD1 or TRBD2 (5 bases each). Germline values: CDR1 SGHTA, CDR2 FQGTGA. V gave up 2 bases and J gave up 1 base, with 10 bases separating them. This CDR3 has 15 amino acids. Here the CDR3 DNA reads TGTGCCAGCAGCTTAGCAGGGAGCCGCACAGATACGCAGTATTTT. Its protein product is CASSLAGSRTDTQYF.

The chain combines TRBV7-8 with TRBJ2-7, with a tentative D call TRBD1 (7 bases). The ends were cut back, 1 base at V and 2 bases at J, with 18 bases in the middle. CDR3 size: 17 residues. Germline-derived CDR1 and CDR2 are SGHVS and FQNEAQ. As DNA, the CDR3 is TGTGCCAGCAGCTTAGGGGAGGACAGGAGGACAGCCTACGAGCAGTACTTC. Translated, it gives CASSLGEDRRTAYEQYF. Combining the CDR3 with reference TRBV7-8 and TRBJ2-7 gives the whole variable domain GAGVSQSPRYKVAKRGQDVALRCDPISGHVSLFWYQQALGQGPEFLTYFQNEAQLDKSGLPSDRFFAERPEGSVSTLKIQRTQQEDSAVYLCASSLGEDRRTAYEQYFGPGTRLTVT.

In this sample, this clone turned up once. This chain links TRBV6-6 with TRBJ2-1; D not resolved. Trimming pared 6 bases from V and 1 base from J, leaving 10 bases between. The CDR3 is 14 residues long. Germline values: CDR1 MNHNY, CDR2 SVGAGI (reference sequence). The CDR3 DNA reads as TGTGCCAGCAGAAAAGAACCATCCTACAATGAGCAGTTCTTC. Translated: CASRKEPSYNEQFF.

The chain has TRBV7-2 and TRBJ2-5; 11 nucleotides match TRBD2. V trimming: 1 base; J trimming: 5 bases; junction bases outside the gene matches: 9. The CDR3 length is 17 residues. Germline CDR1 is SGHTA and CDR2 is FQGNSA. The CDR3 reads CASSLDSGRGVTETQYF. The CDR3 nucleotides read TGTGCCAGCAGCTTAGATAGCGGGAGGGGGGTAACGGAGACCCAGTACTTC.

CDR3 sequence: CASSLNPGQGVGNEQFF. The CDR3 coding sequence is TGTGCCAGCAGCTTAAACCCGGGACAGGGCGTAGGCAATGAGCAGTTCTTC. The rearrangement links TRBV11-2 to TRBJ2-1, with 9 bases fitting TRBD1. This CDR3 has 17 residues. The trim removed 2 bases at V and 6 bases at J, leaving 11 bases unmatched. Germline CDR1 is SGHAT and CDR2 is FQNNGV.

The rearrangement uses TRBV5-1 and TRBJ2-2, with 7 bases lining up with TRBD2. CDR3 length: 16 residues. V shed 4 bases, J shed 2 bases, and the junction held 8 bases outside the gene matches. Germline V gene data show CDR1 as SGHRS and CDR2 as YFSETQ. CDR3 protein: CASSPRLAENTGELFF. The CDR3 nucleotides are TGCGCCAGCAGCCCAAGACTAGCCGAAAACACCGGGGAGCTGTTTTTT.

This rearrangement joins TRBV10-1 to TRBJ2-7; 10 bases fit TRBD2. The CDR3 length is 14 residues. Germline assignment: CDR1 WNHNN and CDR2 SYGVQD (reference sequence). CDR3 in DNA: TGCTCCCATGTCACTAGCGGGATGTCCTACGAGCAGTACTTC. It codes for CSHVTSGMSYEQYF.

V and J are TRBV6-1 and TRBJ1-2; D remains ambiguous. The CDR3 covers 12 residues. Germline values: CDR1 MNHNS, CDR2 SASEGT. Trimming took off 1 base at V and 5 bases at J, with 5 bases between the two ends. The CDR3 nucleotides read TGTGCCAGCAGTGAAGAACTATATGGCTACACCTTC. Translating gives CASSEELYGYTF.

The chain is built from TRBV15 and TRBJ2-3; 7 bases are shared with TRBD1. The ends lost 5 bases at V and 1 base at J; junction bases unmatched: 3. CDR3 length: 14 amino acids. The germline V gene encodes CDR1 LNHNV and CDR2 YYDKDF (reference sequence). The CDR3 loop reads CATSATGGTDTQYF. The CDR3 region has the DNA TGTGCCACCAGCGCAACAGGGGGCACAGATACGCAGTATTTT.

The chain is built from TRBV9 and TRBJ2-2; D is uncertain. The CDR3 length is 14 residues. V was shortened by 4 bases and J by 6 bases, with 13 bases between the two germline ends. Germline values: CDR1 SGDLS, CDR2 YYNGEE. The CDR3 sequence is CASSPFPSPGELFF. In nucleotides, the CDR3 is TGTGCCAGCAGCCCATTCCCGTCCCCCGGGGAGCTGTTTTTT.

The rearrangement uses TRBV7-9 and TRBJ2-1, with 8 bases identical to TRBD1. Per germline, CDR1 SEHNR and CDR2 FQNEAQ (reference sequence). The CDR3 consists of 17 residues. V lost 1 base and J lost 4; bases outside the gene matches: 9. CDR3 in amino acids: CASSLVVLGQGYNEQFF. CDR3 coding DNA: TGTGCCAGCAGCTTAGTAGTTCTTGGACAGGGTTACAATGAGCAGTTCTTC.

The V and J genes are TRBV15 and TRBJ2-3; D not certain. Germline V gene sequence: CDR1 LNHNV, CDR2 YYDKDF (reference sequence). With 0 bases removed from V and 4 bases from J, the gap between germline ends came to 5 bases. This CDR3 region has 13 residues. The CDR3 loop reads CATSRDWADTQYF. CDR3 coding DNA: TGTGCCACCAGCAGAGACTGGGCAGATACGCAGTATTTT.

CDR3 sequence: CASSEEVNEKLFF. CDR3 coding DNA: TGTGCCAGCAGTGAAGAAGTTAATGAAAAACTGTTTTTT. This chain joins TRBV2 and TRBJ1-4, with D uncertain. The CDR3 extends over 13 amino acids. V was shortened by 1 base and J by 4 bases, with 4 bases between the two germline ends. CDR1 and CDR2 (germline): SNHLY, FYNNEI.

Details on this clone: At the DNA level, this CDR3 is encoded by other sequences in the same sample as well. This chain links TRBV9 with TRBJ2-3; D is unresolved. The CDR3 totals 14 residues. Germline-derived CDR1 and CDR2 are SGDLS and YYNGEE. Trimming shortened V by 0 bases and J by 0 bases, and 5 bases separated the two germline ends. CDR3 region: CASSVASSTDTQYF. The CDR3 nucleotides read TGTGCCAGCAGCGTAGCGAGTAGCACAGATACGCAGTATTTT.

The chain links TRBV7-2 to TRBJ1-1; D uncertain. V lost 5 bases, J lost 2 bases, and 9 bases lay in between. CDR1 and CDR2 (germline): SGHTA, FQGNSA. The CDR3 loop spans 13 amino acids. The CDR3 region is CASSLDSNTEAFF. The CDR3, as DNA: TGTGCCAGCAGCCTCGACTCAAACACTGAAGCTTTCTTT.